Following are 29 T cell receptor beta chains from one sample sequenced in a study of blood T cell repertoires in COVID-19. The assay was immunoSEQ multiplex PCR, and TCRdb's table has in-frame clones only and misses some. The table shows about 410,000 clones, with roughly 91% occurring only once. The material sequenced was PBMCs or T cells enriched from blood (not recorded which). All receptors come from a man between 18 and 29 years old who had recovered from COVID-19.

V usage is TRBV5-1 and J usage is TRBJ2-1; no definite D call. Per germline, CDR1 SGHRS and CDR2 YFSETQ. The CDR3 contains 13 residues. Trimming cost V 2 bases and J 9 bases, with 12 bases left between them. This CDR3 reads CASSLTPVTEQFF. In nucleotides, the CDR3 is TGCGCCAGCAGCTTAACTCCCGTTACTGAGCAGTTCTTC.

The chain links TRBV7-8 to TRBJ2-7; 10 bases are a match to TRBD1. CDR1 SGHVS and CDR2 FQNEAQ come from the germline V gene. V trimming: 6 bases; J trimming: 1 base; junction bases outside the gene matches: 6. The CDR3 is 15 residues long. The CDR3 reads CASRRGTGVSYEQYF. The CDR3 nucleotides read TGTGCCAGCAGACGTGGGACAGGGGTATCCTACGAGCAGTACTTC.

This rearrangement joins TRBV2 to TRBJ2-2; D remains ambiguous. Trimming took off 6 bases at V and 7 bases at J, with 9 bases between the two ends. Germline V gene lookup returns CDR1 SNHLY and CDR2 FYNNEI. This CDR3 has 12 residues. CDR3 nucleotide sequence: TGTGCCAGCAGGAAAATTAGCGGGGAGCTGTTTTTT. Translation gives CASRKISGELFF.

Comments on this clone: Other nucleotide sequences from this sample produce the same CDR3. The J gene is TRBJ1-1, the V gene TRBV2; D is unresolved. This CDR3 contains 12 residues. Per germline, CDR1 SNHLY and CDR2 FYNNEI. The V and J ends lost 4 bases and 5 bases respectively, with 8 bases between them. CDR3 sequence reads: CASSVERTEAFF. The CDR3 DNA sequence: TGTGCCAGCAGTGTAGAACGAACTGAAGCTTTCTTT.

The CDR3 nucleotides are TGCAGCGTTGGGGGACAGGGGACAGATACGCAGTATTTT. Residues: CSVGGQGTDTQYF. This rearrangement joins TRBV29-1 to TRBJ2-3; 10 nucleotides line up with TRBD1. Germline V gene data show CDR1 as SQVTM and CDR2 as ANQGSEA. Losses at the gene ends were 4 bases for V and 3 bases for J; bases not matched to a gene: 1. The CDR3 length is 13 residues.

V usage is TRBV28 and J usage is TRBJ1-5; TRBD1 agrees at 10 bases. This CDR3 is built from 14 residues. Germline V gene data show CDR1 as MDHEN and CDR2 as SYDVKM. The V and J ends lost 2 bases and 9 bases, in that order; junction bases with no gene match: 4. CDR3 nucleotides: TGTGCCAGCAGTTTAGGGACAGGGGTGCTGCCCCAGCATTTT. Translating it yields CASSLGTGVLPQHF.

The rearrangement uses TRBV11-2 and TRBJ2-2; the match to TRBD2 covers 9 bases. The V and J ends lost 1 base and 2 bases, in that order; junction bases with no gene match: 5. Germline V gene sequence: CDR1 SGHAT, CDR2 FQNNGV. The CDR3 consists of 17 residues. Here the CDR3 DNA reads TGTGCCAGCAGCTTAGCCTCACTAGCGGGCAACACCGGGGAGCTGTTTTTT. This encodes CASSLASLAGNTGELFF.

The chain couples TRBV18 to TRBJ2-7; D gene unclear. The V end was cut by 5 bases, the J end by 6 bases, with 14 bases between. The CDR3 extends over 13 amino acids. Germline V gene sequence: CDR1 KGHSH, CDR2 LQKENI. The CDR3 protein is CASSESQQAEQYF. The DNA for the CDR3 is TGTGCCAGCTCAGAGAGTCAGCAGGCCGAGCAGTACTTC.

The chain's CDR3 is CASSPIGGSVDTQYF. CDR3 DNA: TGTGCCAGCAGCCCTATCGGGGGGTCGGTAGATACGCAGTATTTT. The genes are TRBV9 and TRBJ2-3; 7 nucleotides line up with TRBD2. Unmatched junction bases numbered 10, after V lost 4 bases and J lost 5 bases. CDR1 and CDR2 (germline): SGDLS, YYNGEE. The CDR3 contains 15 residues.

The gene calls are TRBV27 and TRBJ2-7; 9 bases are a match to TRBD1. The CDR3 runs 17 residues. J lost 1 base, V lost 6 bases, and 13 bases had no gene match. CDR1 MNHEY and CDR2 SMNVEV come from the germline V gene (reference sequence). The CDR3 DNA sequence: TGTGCCAGCAGCCTAACTCCTCCGGGACAGGGATCCTACGAGCAGTACTTC. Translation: CASSLTPPGQGSYEQYF.

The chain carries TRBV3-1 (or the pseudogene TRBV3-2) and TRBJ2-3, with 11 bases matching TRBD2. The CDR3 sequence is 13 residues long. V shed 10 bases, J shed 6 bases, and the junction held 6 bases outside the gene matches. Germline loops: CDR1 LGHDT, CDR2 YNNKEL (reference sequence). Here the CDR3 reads CATRLAGIDTQYF. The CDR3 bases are TGTGCCACCAGACTAGCGGGGATTGATACGCAGTATTTT.

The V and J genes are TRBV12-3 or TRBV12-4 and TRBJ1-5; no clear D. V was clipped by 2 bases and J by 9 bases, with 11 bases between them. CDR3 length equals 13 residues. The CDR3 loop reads CASSLSPERPQHF. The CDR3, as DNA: TGTGCCAGCAGTTTATCGCCGGAGCGGCCCCAGCATTTT.

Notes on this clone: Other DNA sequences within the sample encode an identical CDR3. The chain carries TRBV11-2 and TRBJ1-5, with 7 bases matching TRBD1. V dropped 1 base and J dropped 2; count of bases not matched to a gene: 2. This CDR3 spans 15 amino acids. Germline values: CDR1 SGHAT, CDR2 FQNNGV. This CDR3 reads CASSLGGTGNQPQHF. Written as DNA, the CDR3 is TGTGCCAGCAGCTTAGGCGGGACAGGCAATCAGCCCCAGCATTTT.

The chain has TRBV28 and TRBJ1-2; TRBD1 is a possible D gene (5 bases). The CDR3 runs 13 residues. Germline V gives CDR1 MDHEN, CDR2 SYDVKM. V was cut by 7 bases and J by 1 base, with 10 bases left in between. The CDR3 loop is CASTQGRNYGYTF. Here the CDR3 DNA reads TGTGCCAGCACTCAGGGTCGTAACTATGGCTACACCTTC.

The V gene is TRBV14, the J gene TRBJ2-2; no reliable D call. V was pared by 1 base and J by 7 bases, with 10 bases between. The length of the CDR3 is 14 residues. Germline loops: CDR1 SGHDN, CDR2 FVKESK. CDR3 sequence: CASSQVPKNGELFF. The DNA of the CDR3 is TGTGCCAGCAGCCAAGTTCCTAAGAACGGGGAGCTGTTTTTT. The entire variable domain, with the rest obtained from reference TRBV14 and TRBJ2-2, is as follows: EAGVTQFPSHSVIEKGQTVTLRCDPISGHDNLYWYRRVMGKEIKFLLHFVKESKQDESGMPNNRFLAERTGGTYSTLKVQPAELEDSGVYFCASSQVPKNGELFFGEGSRLTVL.

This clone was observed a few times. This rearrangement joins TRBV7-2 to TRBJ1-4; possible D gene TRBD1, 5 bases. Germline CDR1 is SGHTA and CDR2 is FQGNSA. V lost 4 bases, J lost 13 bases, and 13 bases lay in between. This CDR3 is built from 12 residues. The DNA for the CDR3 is TGTGCCAGCAGCTCCTTGATCGGGGGACTGTTTTTT. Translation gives CASSSLIGGLFF.

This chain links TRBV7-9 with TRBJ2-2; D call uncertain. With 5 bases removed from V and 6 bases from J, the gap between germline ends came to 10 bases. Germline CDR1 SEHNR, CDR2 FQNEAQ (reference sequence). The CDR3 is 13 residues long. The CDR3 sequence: CASSRRGAGELFF. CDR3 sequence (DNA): TGTGCCAGCAGCCGAAGAGGAGCCGGGGAGCTGTTTTTT.

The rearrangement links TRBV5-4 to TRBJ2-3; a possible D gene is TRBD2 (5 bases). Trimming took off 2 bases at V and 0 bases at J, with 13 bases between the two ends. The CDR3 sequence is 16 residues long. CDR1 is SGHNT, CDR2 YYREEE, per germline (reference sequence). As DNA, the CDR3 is TGTGCCAGCAGCTTCGGAGGCCCCCCAAGCACAGATACGCAGTATTTT. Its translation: CASSFGGPPSTDTQYF.

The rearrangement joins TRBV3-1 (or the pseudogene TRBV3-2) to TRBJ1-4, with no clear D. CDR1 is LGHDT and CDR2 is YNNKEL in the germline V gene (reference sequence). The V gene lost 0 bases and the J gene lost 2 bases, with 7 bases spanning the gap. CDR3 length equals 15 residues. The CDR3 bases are TGTGCCAGCAGCCAAGAGCTAGGCACTAATGAAAAACTGTTTTTT. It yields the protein CASSQELGTNEKLFF.

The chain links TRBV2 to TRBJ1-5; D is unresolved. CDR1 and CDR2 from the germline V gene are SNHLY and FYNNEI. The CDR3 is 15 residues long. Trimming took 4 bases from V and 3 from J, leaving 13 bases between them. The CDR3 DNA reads TGTGCCAGCAGTGGGGAGGGTTTAGACAATCAGCCCCAGCATTTT. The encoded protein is CASSGEGLDNQPQHF.

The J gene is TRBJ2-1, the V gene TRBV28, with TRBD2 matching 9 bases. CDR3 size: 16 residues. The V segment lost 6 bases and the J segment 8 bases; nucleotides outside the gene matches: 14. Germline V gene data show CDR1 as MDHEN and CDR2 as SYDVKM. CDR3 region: CASRGVAGVIRDEQFF. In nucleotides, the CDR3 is TGTGCCAGCAGGGGGGTAGCGGGAGTGATTCGGGATGAGCAGTTCTTC.

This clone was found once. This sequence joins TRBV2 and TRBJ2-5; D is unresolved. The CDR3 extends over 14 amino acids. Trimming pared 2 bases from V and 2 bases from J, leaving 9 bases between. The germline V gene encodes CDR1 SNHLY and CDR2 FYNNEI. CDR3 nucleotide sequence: TGTGCCAGCAGTGAATATCAGCGACAAGAGACCCAGTACTTC. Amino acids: CASSEYQRQETQYF.

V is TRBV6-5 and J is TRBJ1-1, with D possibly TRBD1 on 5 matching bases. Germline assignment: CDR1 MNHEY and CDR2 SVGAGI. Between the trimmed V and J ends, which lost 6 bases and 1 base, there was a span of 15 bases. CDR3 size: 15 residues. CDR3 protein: CASSPPGGRNTEAFF. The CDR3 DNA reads TGTGCCAGCAGCCCCCCGGGGGGAAGGAACACTGAAGCTTTCTTT.

CDR3 in amino acids: CASSPPLSGGGTDTQYF. CDR3 bases: TGTGCCAGCTCACCACCTCTTAGCGGGGGAGGCACAGATACGCAGTATTTT. The chain has TRBV18 and TRBJ2-3, with TRBD2 matching 9 bases. This CDR3 region has 17 residues. Germline CDR1 and CDR2: KGHSH and LQKENI. V trimming: 0 bases; J trimming: 1 base; junction bases outside the gene matches: 5.

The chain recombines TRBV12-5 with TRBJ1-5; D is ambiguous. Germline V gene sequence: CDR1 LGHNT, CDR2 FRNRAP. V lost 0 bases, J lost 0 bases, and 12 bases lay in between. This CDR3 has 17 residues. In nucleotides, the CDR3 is TGTGCTAGTGGTTTGGTAAGAGGAGGAGATAGCAATCAGCCCCAGCATTTT. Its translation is CASGLVRGGDSNQPQHF.

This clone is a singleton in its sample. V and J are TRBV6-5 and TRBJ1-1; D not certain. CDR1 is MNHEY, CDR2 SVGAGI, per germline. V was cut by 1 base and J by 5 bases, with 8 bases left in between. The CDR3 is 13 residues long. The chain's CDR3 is CASSYFLSTEAFF. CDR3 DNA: TGTGCCAGCAGTTACTTTCTATCGACTGAAGCTTTCTTT.

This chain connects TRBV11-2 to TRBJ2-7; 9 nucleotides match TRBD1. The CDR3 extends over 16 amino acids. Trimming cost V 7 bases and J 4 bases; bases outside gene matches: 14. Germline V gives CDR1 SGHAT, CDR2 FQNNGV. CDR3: CASTTGGTGYAYEQYF. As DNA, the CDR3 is TGTGCCAGCACCACAGGGGGGACAGGGTATGCGTACGAGCAGTACTTC.

The CDR3 DNA sequence: TGTGCCAGCAGCGGGGGACAGGGCCGGAGTCCCCTCCACTTT. Amino acids: CASSGGQGRSPLHF. V and J are TRBV7-9 and TRBJ1-6; 9 bases match TRBD1. J was trimmed by 13 bases and V by 5 bases; bases with no gene match: 9. This CDR3 region has 14 residues. From germline, CDR1 is SEHNR and CDR2 FQNEAQ (reference sequence). Supplemented by reference TRBV7-9 and TRBJ1-6, the full variable domain reads DTGVSQNPRHKITKRGQNVTFRCDPISEHNRLYWYRQTLGQGPEFLTYFQNEAQLEKSRLLSDRFSAERPKGSFSTLEIQRTEQGDSAMYLCASSGGQGRSPLHFGNGTRLTVT.

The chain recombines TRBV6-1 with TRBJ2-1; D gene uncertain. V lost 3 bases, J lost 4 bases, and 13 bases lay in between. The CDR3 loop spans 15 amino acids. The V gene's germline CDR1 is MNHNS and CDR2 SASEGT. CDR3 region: CASSEALPPYNEQFF. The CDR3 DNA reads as TGTGCCAGCAGTGAGGCTCTGCCCCCTTACAATGAGCAGTTCTTC.